A selection of T cell receptor beta chains follows, all from one sample in a study of cytomegalovirus exposure and HLA in healthy donors. Produced via immunoSEQ multiplex PCR; TCRdb's table is partial and in-frame only. The sample consists of over 110,000 clones, roughly four fifths of them appearing once. The sample was PBMCs. The receptors were gathered from a male donor in good health and CMV-seronegative. Both conserved end residues are part of each CDR3. A D gene is named only where the DNA matches it firmly. A row's size may be missing; if present it is once, few, many or a size class.

clone_size j_call d_call v_call cdr3_nt cdr3_aa
. TRBJ2-1 TRBD2 TRBV11-2 TGTGCCAGCAGCTTAGTTCCGGGAGGGCCCCCCAATGAGCAGTTCTTC CASSLVPGGPPNEQFF
. TRBJ2-1 . TRBV7-2 TGTGCCAGCAGCTTAGAATGGGTTTGGAGCAATGAGCAGTTCTTC CASSLEWVWSNEQFF
. TRBJ2-1 TRBD2 TRBV29-1 TGCAGCGTTGATGGGACTAGCGTGAGCTCCTACAATGAGCAGTTCTTC CSVDGTSVSSYNEQFF
. TRBJ2-5 . TRBV29-1 TGCAGCGCTGAAAGGTACAGGGAAGAGACCCAGTACTTC CSAERYREETQYF
. TRBJ2-1 . TRBV7-3 TGTGCCAGCAGCTTAAGCCCAAGCCGCTCCTACAATGAGCAGTTCTTC CASSLSPSRSYNEQFF
. TRBJ2-1 . TRBV14 TGTGCCAGCAGCCAAGACCACTACAATGAGCAGTTCTTC CASSQDHYNEQFF
. TRBJ2-1 TRBD1 TRBV5-4 TGTGCCAGCAGCCCAGGGGGTTTGAAGAATGAGCAGTTCTTC CASSPGGLKNEQFF
. TRBJ2-7 TRBD2 TRBV6-5 TGTGCCAGCAGACTACCAAGCGGGATAGGCGAGCAGTACTTC CASRLPSGIGEQYF
. TRBJ2-7 . TRBV7-9 TGTGCCAGCAGCTACGCCGGGTCTCCCTACGAGCAGTACTTC CASSYAGSPYEQYF
. TRBJ1-2 . TRBV27 TGTGCCAGCGCTGGGGGGTTGGGCTATGGCTACACCTTC CASAGGLGYGYTF
. TRBJ1-2 . TRBV6-5 TGTGCCAGCAGTTACTCGACGACAGCCTATGGCTACACCTTC CASSYSTTAYGYTF
. TRBJ2-3 . TRBV10-3 TGTGCCATCAGTGAGTACACCGAGGCCGATACGCAGTATTTT CAISEYTEADTQYF
once TRBJ1-4 . TRBV21-1 TGTGCCAGCCGTCCGAGGACAGGGGTTTCCAATGAAAAACTGTTTTTT CASRPRTGVSNEKLFF
. TRBJ2-1 TRBD2 TRBV7-8 TGTGCCAGCAGCTTAGATCCAGCGGGGACGTGGCACAATGAGCAGTTCTTC CASSLDPAGTWHNEQFF
. TRBJ2-5 TRBD1 TRBV2 TGTGCCAGCAGGCGGGGACAGGGAGGGGAGACCCAGTACTTC CASRRGQGGETQYF
. TRBJ2-1 TRBD2 TRBV27 TGTGCCAGTGGGAGACTAGCGGGAGCGTCTGAGCAGTTCTTC CASGRLAGASEQFF
once TRBJ1-5 . TRBV27 TGTGCCAGCAGCCCTACAGGGCATAGCAATCAGCCCCAGCATTTT CASSPTGHSNQPQHF
. TRBJ2-2 . TRBV7-3 TGTGCCAGCAGCTTATTTATAGGGGCGAACACCGGGGAGCTGTTTTTT CASSLFIGANTGELFF
. TRBJ1-5 . TRBV19 TGTGCCAGTAGTATGGGCCAAAATCAGCCCCAGCATTTT CASSMGQNQPQHF
. TRBJ2-3 . TRBV14 TGTGCCCCGGGGGGGACAGGGTCCACAGATACGCAGTATTTT CAPGGTGSTDTQYF
. TRBJ1-5 . TRBV7-2 TGTGCCAGCAGGTATAATCAGCCCCAGCATTTT CASRYNQPQHF
few TRBJ1-2 . TRBV28 TGTGCCAGCAGTACTCCGGCGGGGCCAGATGGCTACACCTTC CASSTPAGPDGYTF
. TRBJ2-7 . TRBV27 TGTGCCAGCAGTTTAAGAGGGATCCACGAGCAGTACTTC CASSLRGIHEQYF
. TRBJ2-5 . TRBV7-3 TGTGCCAGCAGCTTAAACCAGGGCGAGACCCAGTACTTC CASSLNQGETQYF
. TRBJ2-3 . TRBV13 TGTGCCAGCAGCTTCGACAGAAGCACAGATACGCAGTATTTT CASSFDRSTDTQYF
. TRBJ1-5 TRBD1 TRBV28 TGTGCCAGCAGTTTCTCTGACAGGGATCGGCCCCAGCATTTT CASSFSDRDRPQHF
. TRBJ2-7 TRBD1 TRBV18 TGTGCCAGCTCACCCGGACAGGGGGTATTCATGTACGAGCAGTACTTC CASSPGQGVFMYEQYF
. TRBJ2-2 TRBD2 TRBV19 TGTGCCGTCCATGCCGGGACTATAAACACCGGGGAGCTGTTTTTT CAVHAGTINTGELFF
. TRBJ2-5 TRBD1 TRBV5-6 TGTGCCAGCAGCTGGCCGACAGGGAGTTTTGAGACCCAGTACTTC CASSWPTGSFETQYF
. TRBJ2-3 . TRBV4-3 TGCGCCAGCAGCCAAGGGACTTTATCCACAGATACGCAGTATTTT CASSQGTLSTDTQYF
once TRBJ2-7 TRBD2 TRBV5-1 TGCGCCAGCAGTTCCGGGGGGGCCCTTATGTACGAGCAGTACTTC CASSSGGALMYEQYF
. TRBJ2-1 . TRBV6-5 TGTGCCAGCAGTTACTCGACTGGGAATGAGCAGTTCTTC CASSYSTGNEQFF